This T cell receptor (beta chain) came from a study of T-cell reconstitution after alpha-beta-depleted transplantation in children. Remarks on this clonotype: The target antigen is unknown.

This sample's TCRbeta library carried unique molecular identifier barcodes. Using its own MiXCR run on the PCR reads, TCRdb lists one record per CDR3 protein. The sample lists hundreds of thousands of distinct CDR3 sequences; approximately 17% were seen once. CDR3 length equals 15 residues. V was pared by 0 bases and J by 4 bases, with 5 bases of the junction left unmatched. CDR1 MNHEY and CDR2 SVGAGI come from the germline V gene. Study-wide findings and caveats: Surviving recipient T cells and intrathymic progenitors accounted for some patients' high TCRbeta diversity at day 60. One year after transplant, T-cell counts and diversity came mostly from newly produced T cells.

The source material was PBMCs, mostly from graft donor cells, sampled 360 days after TCRalphabeta/CD19-depleted stem cell transplant. The chain joins TRBV6-5 to TRBJ1-1, with 7 positions matching TRBD1. The sequence was collected from a male patient between 2 and 9 years old who had a stem cell transplant for acute lymphoblastic leukemia, so the T cells may come from the graft donor. The CDR3 bases are TGTGCCAGCAGTTACTCGGTACCAGGGGGCACTGAAGCTTTCTTT. As protein: CASSYSVPGGTEAFF.